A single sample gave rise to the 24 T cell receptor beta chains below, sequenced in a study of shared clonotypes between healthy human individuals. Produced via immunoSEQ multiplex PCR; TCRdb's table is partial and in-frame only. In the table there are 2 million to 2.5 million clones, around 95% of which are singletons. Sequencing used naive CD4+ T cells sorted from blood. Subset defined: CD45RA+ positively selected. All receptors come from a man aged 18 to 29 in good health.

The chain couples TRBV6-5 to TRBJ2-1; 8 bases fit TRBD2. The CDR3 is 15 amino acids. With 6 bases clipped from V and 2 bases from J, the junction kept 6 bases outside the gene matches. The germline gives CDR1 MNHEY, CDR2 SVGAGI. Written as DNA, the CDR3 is TGTGCCAGCAGATCGAGCGGGAGAACCTACAATGAGCAGTTCTTC. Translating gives CASRSSGRTYNEQFF.

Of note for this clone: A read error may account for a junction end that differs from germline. For the CDR3, the DNA is TGTGCCAGCAGCTCCATAGCGGGGGGGCCCTCAAACTTC. Its translation: CASSSIAGGPSNF. This chain joins TRBV11-1 and TRBJ2-5; TRBD2 agrees at 11 bases. The CDR3 totals 13 residues. From germline, CDR1 is SGHAT and CDR2 FQDESV (reference sequence).

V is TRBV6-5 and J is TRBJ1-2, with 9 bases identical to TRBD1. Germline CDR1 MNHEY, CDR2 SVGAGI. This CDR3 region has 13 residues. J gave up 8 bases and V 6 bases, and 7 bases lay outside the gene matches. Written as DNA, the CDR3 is TGTGCCAGCAGGTCCGGACAGGGGCGGGGCTACACCTTC. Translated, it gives CASRSGQGRGYTF.

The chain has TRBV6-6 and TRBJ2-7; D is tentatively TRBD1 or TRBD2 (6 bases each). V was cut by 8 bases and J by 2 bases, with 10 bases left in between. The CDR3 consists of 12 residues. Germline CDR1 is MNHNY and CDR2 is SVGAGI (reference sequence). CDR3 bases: TGTGCCAGCGGGGGCGGGACCTACGAGCAGTACTTC. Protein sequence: CASGGGTYEQYF.

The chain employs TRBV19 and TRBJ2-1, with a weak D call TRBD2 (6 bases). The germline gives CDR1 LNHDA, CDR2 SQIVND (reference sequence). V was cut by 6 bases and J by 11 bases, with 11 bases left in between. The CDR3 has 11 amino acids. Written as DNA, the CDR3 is TGTGCCAGTAGCCCGGGGACTCAGCAGTTCTTC. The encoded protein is CASSPGTQQFF.

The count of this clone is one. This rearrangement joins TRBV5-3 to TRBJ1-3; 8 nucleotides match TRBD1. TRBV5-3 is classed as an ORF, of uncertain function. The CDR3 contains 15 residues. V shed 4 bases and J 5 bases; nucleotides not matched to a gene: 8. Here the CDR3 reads CARSPYPGGRNTIYF. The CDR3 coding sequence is TGTGCCAGAAGCCCGTACCCAGGGGGCAGAAACACCATATATTTT.

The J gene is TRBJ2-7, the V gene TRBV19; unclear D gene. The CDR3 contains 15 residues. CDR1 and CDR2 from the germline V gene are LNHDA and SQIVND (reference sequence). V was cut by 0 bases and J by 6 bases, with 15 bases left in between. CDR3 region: CASSIEAARSGEQYF. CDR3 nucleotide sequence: TGTGCCAGTAGTATAGAAGCCGCGCGGTCTGGCGAGCAGTACTTC.

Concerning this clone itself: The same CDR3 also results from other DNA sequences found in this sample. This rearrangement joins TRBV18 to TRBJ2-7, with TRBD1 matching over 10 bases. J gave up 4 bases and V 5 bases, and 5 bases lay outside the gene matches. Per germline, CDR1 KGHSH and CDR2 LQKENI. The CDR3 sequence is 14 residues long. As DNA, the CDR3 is TGTGCCAGCTCATCCCGGGACAGGGGTTACGAGCAGTACTTC. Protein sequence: CASSSRDRGYEQYF.

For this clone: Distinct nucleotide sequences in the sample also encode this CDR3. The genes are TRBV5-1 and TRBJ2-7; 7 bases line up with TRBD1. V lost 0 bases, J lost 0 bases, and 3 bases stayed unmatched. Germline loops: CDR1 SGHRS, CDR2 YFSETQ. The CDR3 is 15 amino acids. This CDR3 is CASSLESGGSYEQYF. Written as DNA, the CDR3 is TGCGCCAGCAGCTTGGAATCAGGGGGCTCCTACGAGCAGTACTTC.

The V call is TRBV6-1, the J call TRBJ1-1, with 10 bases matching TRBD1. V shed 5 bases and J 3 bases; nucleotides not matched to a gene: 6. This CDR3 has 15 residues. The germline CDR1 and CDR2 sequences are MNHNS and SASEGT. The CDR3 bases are TGTGCCAGCAGTATTCTAGGGACAGGGGACACTGAAGCTTTCTTT. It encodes CASSILGTGDTEAFF.

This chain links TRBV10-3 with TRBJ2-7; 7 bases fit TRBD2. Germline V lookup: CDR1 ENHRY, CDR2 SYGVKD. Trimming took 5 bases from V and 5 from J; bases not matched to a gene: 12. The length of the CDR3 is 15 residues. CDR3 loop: CAISKGYGRGDEQYF. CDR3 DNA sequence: TGTGCCATCAGTAAGGGGTATGGGAGGGGCGACGAGCAGTACTTC.

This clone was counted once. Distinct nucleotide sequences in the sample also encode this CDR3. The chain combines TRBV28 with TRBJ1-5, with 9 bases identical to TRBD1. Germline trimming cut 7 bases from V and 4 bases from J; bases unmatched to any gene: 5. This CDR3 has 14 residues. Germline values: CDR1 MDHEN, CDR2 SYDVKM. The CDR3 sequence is CASIPGQGNQPQHF. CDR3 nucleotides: TGTGCCAGCATACCAGGACAGGGGAATCAGCCCCAGCATTTT.

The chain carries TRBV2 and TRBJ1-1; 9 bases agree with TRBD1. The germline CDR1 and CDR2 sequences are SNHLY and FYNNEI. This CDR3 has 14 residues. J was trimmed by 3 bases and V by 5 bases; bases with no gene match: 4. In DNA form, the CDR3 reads TGTGCCAGCAGTCCACAGGGGGCCGACACTGAAGCTTTCTTT. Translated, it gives CASSPQGADTEAFF.

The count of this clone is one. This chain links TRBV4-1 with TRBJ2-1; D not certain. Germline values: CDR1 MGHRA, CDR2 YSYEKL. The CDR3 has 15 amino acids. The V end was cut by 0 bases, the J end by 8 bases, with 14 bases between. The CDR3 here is CASSQDLVRSDEQFF. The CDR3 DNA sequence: TGCGCCAGCAGCCAAGATCTGGTCAGGTCCGATGAGCAGTTCTTC.

The CDR3 DNA reads TGTGCCAGCAGCTGGGGACTAGCGTGGTACGAGCAGTACTTC. Translated: CASSWGLAWYEQYF. This chain uses TRBV11-2 with TRBJ2-7; 10 bases fit TRBD2. Germline CDR1 and CDR2: SGHAT and FQNNGV. The CDR3 loop spans 14 amino acids. The V segment lost 4 bases and the J segment 4 bases; nucleotides outside the gene matches: 4.

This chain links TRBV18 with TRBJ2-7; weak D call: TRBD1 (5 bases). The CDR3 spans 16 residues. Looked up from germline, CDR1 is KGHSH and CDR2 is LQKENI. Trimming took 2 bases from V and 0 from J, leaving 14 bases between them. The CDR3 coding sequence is TGTGCCAGCTCACCATGGGGAACAGGTTCCTCCTACGAGCAGTACTTC. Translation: CASSPWGTGSSYEQYF.

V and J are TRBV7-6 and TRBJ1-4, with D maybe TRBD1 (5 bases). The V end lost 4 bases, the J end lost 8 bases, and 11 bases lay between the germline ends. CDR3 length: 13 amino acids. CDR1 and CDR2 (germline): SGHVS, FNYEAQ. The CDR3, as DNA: TGTGCCAGCAGCTCCGGGACTGGGGAAAAACTGTTTTTT. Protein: CASSSGTGEKLFF.

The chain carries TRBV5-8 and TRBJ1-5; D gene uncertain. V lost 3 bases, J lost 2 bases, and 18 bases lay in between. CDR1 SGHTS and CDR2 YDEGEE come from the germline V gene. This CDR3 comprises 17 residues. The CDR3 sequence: CASSSYMARSGNQPQHF. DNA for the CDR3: TGTGCCAGCAGCTCGTACATGGCCCGAAGTGGCAATCAGCCCCAGCATTTT.

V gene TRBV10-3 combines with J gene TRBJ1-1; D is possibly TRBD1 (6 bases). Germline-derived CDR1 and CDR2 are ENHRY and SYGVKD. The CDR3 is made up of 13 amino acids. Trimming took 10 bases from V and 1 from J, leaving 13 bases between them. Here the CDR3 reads CASGATGNTEAFF. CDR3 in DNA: TGTGCCAGCGGAGCGACAGGGAACACTGAAGCTTTCTTT.

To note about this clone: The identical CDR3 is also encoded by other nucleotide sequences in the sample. The CDR3 DNA is TGTGCCAGTACAACGAACACCGGGGAGCTGTTTTTT. Protein sequence: CASTTNTGELFF. The J gene is TRBJ2-2, the V gene TRBV18, with unresolved D. Trimming stripped 9 bases from V and 0 bases from J, with 5 bases between. Germline CDR1 is KGHSH and CDR2 is LQKENI. The CDR3 is made up of 12 amino acids.

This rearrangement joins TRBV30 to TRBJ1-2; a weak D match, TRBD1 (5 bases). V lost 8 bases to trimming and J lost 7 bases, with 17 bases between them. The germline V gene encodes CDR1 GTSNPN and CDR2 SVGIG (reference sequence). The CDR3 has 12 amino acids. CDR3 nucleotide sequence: TGTGCCGGAGGATGGGGGACGCGTGGCTACACCTTC. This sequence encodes CAGGWGTRGYTF.

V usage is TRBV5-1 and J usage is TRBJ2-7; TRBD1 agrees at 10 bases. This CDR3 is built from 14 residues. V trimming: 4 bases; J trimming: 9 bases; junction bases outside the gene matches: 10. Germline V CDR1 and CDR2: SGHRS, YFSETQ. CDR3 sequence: CASSGGTGALGQYF. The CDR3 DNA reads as TGCGCCAGCAGCGGCGGGACAGGGGCCCTTGGGCAGTACTTC.

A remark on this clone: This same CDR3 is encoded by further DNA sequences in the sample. The CDR3 region is CASSPSGGYEQYF. DNA of the CDR3: TGTGCCAGCAGCCCCAGCGGGGGCTACGAGCAGTACTTC. The chain is built from TRBV11-3 and TRBJ2-7; 8 bases fit TRBD2. The germline V gene has CDR1 SGHNT and CDR2 YENEEA. Germline trimming cut 5 bases from V and 3 bases from J; bases unmatched to any gene: 3. The CDR3 runs 13 residues.

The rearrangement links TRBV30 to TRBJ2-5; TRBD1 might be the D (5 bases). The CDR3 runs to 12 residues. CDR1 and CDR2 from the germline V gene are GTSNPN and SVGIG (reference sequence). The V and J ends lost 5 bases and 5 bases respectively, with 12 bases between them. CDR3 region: CAWGRVYETQYF. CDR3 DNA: TGTGCCTGGGGCAGGGTCTACGAGACCCAGTACTTC.